The rows below give T cell receptor beta chains drawn from one sample of a study of T-cell memory formation after mild COVID-19. TCRdb re-analysed the 5' RACE reads in MiXCR, keeping a single row per CDR3 protein. This table has about 180,000 distinct CDR3 sequences, roughly 17% appearing once. The specimen was PBMCs or a T cell subset sorted from them (not recorded which). All receptors derive from an adult woman who had mild COVID-19 (a few samples of this study predate the infection). Cell type and time point are not known. Both conserved end residues are part of each CDR3. A D gene is named only where the DNA matches it firmly. Clone size is given for some rows only: seen once, a few or many times, or a class if the clone is expanded.

>TRBV12-3/TRBV12-4|TRBD2|13|TRBJ2-1|.
CASSPHKSGGEFF
TGTGCCAGCAGTCCCCACAAGAGCGGGGGGGAGTTCTTC
>TRBV5-5|TRBD1|16|TRBJ2-6|.
CASSRDRGLGANVLTF
TGTGCCAGCAGCCGGGACAGGGGGCTCGGGGCCAACGTCCTGACTTTC
>TRBV27|TRBD1|12|TRBJ1-2|few
CASRPRTGGYTF
TGTGCCAGCAGGCCGAGGACAGGCGGCTACACCTTC
>TRBV6-5|.|13|TRBJ2-3|many
CASRDLVADTQYF
TGTGCCAGCAGGGATCTGGTTGCGGATACGCAGTATTTT
>TRBV12-3/TRBV12-4|.|16|TRBJ2-3|many
CASRGTWRYSTDTQYF
TGTGCCAGCAGGGGGACCTGGCGGTATAGCACAGATACGCAGTATTTT
>TRBV12-3/TRBV12-4|.|16|TRBJ2-1|.
CASSALDGPSYNEQFF
TGTGCCAGCAGTGCCCTCGACGGACCCTCCTACAATGAGCAGTTCTTC
>TRBV12-3/TRBV12-4|.|14|TRBJ2-5|many
CASSTTSGQETQYF
TGTGCCAGCAGTACGACTAGTGGCCAAGAGACCCAGTACTTC
>TRBV28|.|15|TRBJ2-2|few
CAALTPGANTGELFF
TGTGCCGCCCTTACGCCAGGCGCGAACACCGGGGAGCTGTTTTTT
>TRBV7-3|TRBD2|15|TRBJ2-1|many
CASSLLAGGPNEQFF
TGTGCCAGCAGCTTACTAGCGGGGGGGCCAAATGAGCAGTTCTTC
>TRBV12-3/TRBV12-4|.|14|TRBJ2-3|few
CASDGGSSTDTQYF
TGTGCCAGCGATGGGGGGTCGAGCACAGATACGCAGTATTTT
>TRBV2|TRBD2|15|TRBJ2-7|few
CASSKSGSLSYEQYF
TGTGCCAGCAGTAAGAGCGGGAGCCTCTCCTACGAGCAGTACTTC
>TRBV7-8|.|16|TRBJ2-2|few
CASSLGRGRGTGELFF
TGTGCCAGCAGCTTAGGGAGGGGAAGGGGCACCGGGGAGCTGTTTTTT
>TRBV7-9|TRBD1|13|TRBJ2-7|few
CASASAGGYEQYF
TGTGCCAGCGCGTCGGCAGGGGGCTACGAGCAGTACTTC
>TRBV6-2/TRBV6-3|.|12|TRBJ1-5|many
CASRRYGQPQHF
TGTGCCAGCAGAAGGTACGGGCAGCCCCAGCATTTT
>TRBV27|.|17|TRBJ1-5|.
CASSATGGRLPNQPQHF
TGTGCCAGCAGTGCAACCGGGGGACGCCTCCCCAATCAGCCCCAGCATTTT
>TRBV5-1|.|13|TRBJ2-3|few
CASRNGARDTQYF
TGCGCCAGCAGAAATGGGGCCAGGGATACGCAGTATTTT
>TRBV24-1|TRBD2|18|TRBJ2-1|few
CATSPLSSGRGSYNEQFF
TGTGCCACCAGTCCTCTCTCTAGCGGGAGAGGCTCCTACAATGAGCAGTTCTTC
>TRBV6-2/TRBV6-3|.|12|TRBJ1-5|once
CASSYFPQPQHF
TGTGCCAGCAGTTACTTTCCCCAGCCCCAGCATTTT
>TRBV15|.|14|TRBJ2-1|few
CATSRDQAAFEQFF
TGTGCCACCAGCAGAGATCAGGCAGCTTTTGAGCAGTTCTTC
>TRBV20-1|.|15|TRBJ2-1|few
CSASAIGSFANEQFF
TGCAGTGCTAGCGCCATTGGGTCATTCGCCAATGAGCAGTTCTTC
>TRBV7-3|.|13|TRBJ1-1|few
CASSLFENTEAFF
TGTGCCAGCAGCTTATTCGAGAACACTGAAGCTTTCTTT
>TRBV11-2|.|12|TRBJ2-7|.
CASTIGDYEQYF
TGTGCCAGCACTATAGGGGATTACGAGCAGTACTTC
>TRBV27|.|14|TRBJ2-7|.
CASSSRGGPYEQYF
TGTGCCAGCAGTTCACGGGGTGGTCCCTACGAGCAGTACTTC
>TRBV30|.|12|TRBJ1-1|few
CAFGPSDTEAFF
TGTGCCTTTGGACCTAGCGACACTGAAGCTTTCTTT
>TRBV20-1|TRBD2|16|TRBJ2-1|.
CSAPKLAGWRNNEQFF
TGCAGTGCCCCAAAGCTAGCGGGGTGGAGGAACAATGAGCAGTTCTTC
>TRBV12-3/TRBV12-4|.|14|TRBJ2-7|.
CASSLFGDRYEQYF
TGTGCCAGCAGTTTATTTGGGGACCGATACGAGCAGTACTTC
>TRBV3-1|.|14|TRBJ1-1|.
CASSQDRGTFEAFF
TGTGCCAGCAGCCAAGATCGGGGTACCTTTGAAGCTTTCTTT
>TRBV2|TRBD2|17|TRBJ2-3|.
CASSEKRVAGGPDTQYF
TGTGCCAGCAGTGAAAAGAGGGTGGCGGGGGGGCCAGATACGCAGTATTTT
>TRBV24-1|TRBD2|16|TRBJ2-3|.
CATSDPLAGSTDTQYF
TGTGCCACCAGTGACCCACTAGCGGGAAGCACAGATACGCAGTATTTT
>TRBV24-1|.|14|TRBJ1-3|many
CATSIDGSANTIYF
TGTGCCACCAGTATCGACGGATCTGCAAACACCATATATTTT
>TRBV5-5|.|13|TRBJ1-1|.
CASSLDVRLEAFF
TGTGCCAGCAGCTTGGACGTAAGACTAGAAGCTTTCTTT
>TRBV5-5|.|15|TRBJ2-7|few
CASSLLDPLTYEQYF
TGTGCCAGCAGCTTGTTGGATCCGCTTACCTACGAGCAGTACTTC
>TRBV11-1|.|14|TRBJ1-2|.
CASSPQSDRSGYTF
TGTGCCAGCAGCCCCCAATCTGACCGGTCGGGCTACACCTTC
>TRBV5-4|TRBD2|16|TRBJ2-1|many
CASSPGGAGDYNEQFF
TGTGCCAGCAGCCCCGGTGGAGCGGGAGACTACAATGAGCAGTTCTTC
>TRBV10-2|.|11|TRBJ2-5|.
CASSDSRRSYF
TGCGCCAGCAGTGACTCTAGACGATCGTACTTC
>TRBV28|.|15|TRBJ2-5|.
CASKTGDRRQETQYF
TGTGCCAGCAAGACCGGAGACAGGAGACAAGAGACCCAGTACTTC
>TRBV5-1|TRBD2|16|TRBJ2-2|few
CASSSRLAKNTGELFF
TGCGCCAGCAGCTCCCGACTAGCCAAGAACACCGGGGAGCTGTTTTTT
>TRBV12-3/TRBV12-4|TRBD1|16|TRBJ2-2|many
CASSPWTGGPTGELFF
TGTGCCAGCAGTCCCTGGACAGGGGGACCAACCGGGGAGCTGTTTTTT
>TRBV3-1|.|15|TRBJ2-1|.
CASSQALDSYNEQFF
TGTGCCAGCAGCCAAGCGCTGGACTCCTACAATGAGCAGTTCTTC
>TRBV12-5|TRBD1|15|TRBJ1-2|.
CASGLVAGGLDGYTF
TGTGCTAGTGGTTTGGTAGCAGGGGGCCTTGATGGCTACACCTTC
>TRBV7-2|TRBD1|13|TRBJ1-1|few
CASSASGGAEAFF
TGTGCCAGCAGCGCATCAGGGGGGGCTGAAGCTTTCTTT
>TRBV13|.|18|TRBJ2-6|.
CASSGRDRKVSGANVLTF
TGTGCCAGCAGCGGGCGGGACCGAAAGGTCTCCGGGGCCAACGTCCTGACTTTC
>TRBV6-9|.|15|TRBJ2-7|few
CASSNPDWKFYEQYF
TGTGCCAGCAGCAACCCCGACTGGAAGTTCTACGAGCAGTACTTC
>TRBV9|.|17|TRBJ2-3|few
CASSVRERLLSTDTQYF
TGTGCCAGCAGCGTCCGGGAGCGGTTACTTAGCACAGATACGCAGTATTTT
>TRBV2|.|13|TRBJ1-1|.
CASRGGRLTEAFF
TGTGCCAGCAGAGGGGGAAGGTTGACTGAAGCTTTCTTT
>TRBV20-1|.|11|TRBJ2-1|few
CSASYRNEQFF
TGCAGTGCTAGTTATCGGAATGAGCAGTTCTTC
>TRBV4-2|.|16|TRBJ2-3|.
CASSQERTMSTDTQYF
TGTGCCAGCAGCCAAGAAAGAACCATGAGCACAGATACGCAGTATTTT
>TRBV12-3/TRBV12-4|TRBD2|15|TRBJ2-7|few
CASSFRTSGSYEQYF
TGTGCCAGCAGTTTTAGGACTAGCGGGTCCTACGAGCAGTACTTC
>TRBV3-1|.|12|TRBJ1-2|.
CASSRGTAGYTF
TGTGCCAGCAGCCGAGGGACGGCAGGCTACACCTTC
>TRBV6-5|TRBD1|16|TRBJ1-5|few
CASRSGTGGLNQPQHF
TGTGCCAGCAGGTCCGGGACAGGGGGCTTAAATCAGCCCCAGCATTTT
>TRBV29-1|TRBD2|13|TRBJ2-1|few
CSVESWTSNEQFF
TGCAGCGTTGAGAGTTGGACTAGCAATGAGCAGTTCTTC
>TRBV18|.|15|TRBJ2-6|.
CASSPRNSGANVLTF
TGTGCCAGCTCACCACGGAACTCTGGGGCCAACGTCCTGACTTTC
>TRBV29-1|.|12|TRBJ2-4|.
CSIWTGGNIQYF
TGCAGCATCTGGACCGGTGGAAACATTCAGTACTTC
>TRBV20-1|.|12|TRBJ2-3|.
CSAKTGTDTQYF
TGCAGTGCTAAGACTGGCACAGATACGCAGTATTTT
>TRBV7-3|.|12|TRBJ2-2|.
CASSGGRGELFF
TGTGCCAGCAGCGGGGGTCGGGGGGAGCTGTTTTTT
>TRBV7-6|.|16|TRBJ2-5|.
CASSGSPRSGQETQYF
TGTGCCAGCAGCGGTTCCCCCCGGTCGGGCCAAGAGACCCAGTACTTC
>TRBV5-6|.|16|TRBJ1-5|.
CASSWRGMLSNQPQHF
TGTGCCAGCAGCTGGAGAGGGATGTTGAGCAATCAGCCCCAGCATTTT
>TRBV29-1|TRBD1|13|TRBJ2-2|.
CSVGQGSTGELFF
TGCAGCGTTGGACAGGGGTCAACCGGGGAGCTGTTTTTT
>TRBV27|.|12|TRBJ2-7|many
CASSLLRGEQYF
TGTGCCAGCAGTTTACTCAGGGGCGAGCAGTACTTC